A selection of T cell receptor beta chains follows, all from one sample in a study of blood T cell repertoires in COVID-19. Sequenced by immunoSEQ multiplex PCR; TCRdb stores in-frame clones only, minus some. Of roughly 71,000 clones listed, 84% are singletons. Sequences were obtained from peripheral blood. The receptors here all came from a man aged 50-60 years with active COVID-19. CDR3s include the opening cysteine and the closing phenylalanine or tryptophan. The order of the fields is clone size, D gene, J gene, V gene, CDR3 DNA, CDR3 protein. D genes are given only for firm matches. Clone size is shown for a subset of rows, as once, few, many or a class of expanded clone.

clone size: many
D gene: TRBD1
J gene: TRBJ1-2
V gene: TRBV19
CDR3 DNA: TGTGCCAGTAGTCGACAGGGGGGGTTGGATGGCTACACCTTC
CDR3 protein: CASSRQGGLDGYTF

clone size: NA
D gene: NA
J gene: TRBJ2-7
V gene: TRBV5-1
CDR3 DNA: TGCGCCAGCGTCGCAAATAGTGCCTCCCTCGAGCAGTACTTC
CDR3 protein: CASVANSASLEQYF

clone size: NA
D gene: NA
J gene: TRBJ2-4
V gene: TRBV19
CDR3 DNA: TGTGCCAGTAGTGTAACAAGCATTCAGTACTTC
CDR3 protein: CASSVTSIQYF

clone size: few
D gene: TRBD1
J gene: TRBJ2-7
V gene: TRBV2
CDR3 DNA: TGTGCCAGCAGCGAACCGGGACAGGGGCCATACGAGCAGTACTTC
CDR3 protein: CASSEPGQGPYEQYF

clone size: NA
D gene: NA
J gene: TRBJ2-6
V gene: TRBV19
CDR3 DNA: TGTGCCAGTAGTATGAAGGGACTGAATTCTGGGGCCAACGTCCTGACTTTC
CDR3 protein: CASSMKGLNSGANVLTF

clone size: NA
D gene: TRBD1
J gene: TRBJ1-1
V gene: TRBV5-6
CDR3 DNA: TGTGCCAGCAGCTCTAAGACAGGGCTCACTGAAGCTTTCTTT
CDR3 protein: CASSSKTGLTEAFF

clone size: NA
D gene: NA
J gene: TRBJ1-1
V gene: TRBV30
CDR3 DNA: TGTGCCTGGAGTCCCCCGTCCTGGAGAGGTGTCCGGATGAACACTGAAGCTTTCTTT
CDR3 protein: CAWSPPSWRGVRMNTEAFF

clone size: NA
D gene: NA
J gene: TRBJ2-7
V gene: TRBV2
CDR3 DNA: TGTGCCAGCAGTGGACAGACGGACCGAATCTCCTACGAGCAGTACTTC
CDR3 protein: CASSGQTDRISYEQYF

clone size: NA
D gene: TRBD1
J gene: TRBJ2-1
V gene: TRBV19
CDR3 DNA: TGTGCCAGTAGTATAATGATCGTTCGGGACAGCGACGGATATGAGCAGTTCTTC
CDR3 protein: CASSIMIVRDSDGYEQFF

clone size: NA
D gene: NA
J gene: TRBJ2-5
V gene: TRBV11-2
CDR3 DNA: TGTGCCAGCAGCTTACCGGGTGGTCTAGAGACCCAGTACTTC
CDR3 protein: CASSLPGGLETQYF